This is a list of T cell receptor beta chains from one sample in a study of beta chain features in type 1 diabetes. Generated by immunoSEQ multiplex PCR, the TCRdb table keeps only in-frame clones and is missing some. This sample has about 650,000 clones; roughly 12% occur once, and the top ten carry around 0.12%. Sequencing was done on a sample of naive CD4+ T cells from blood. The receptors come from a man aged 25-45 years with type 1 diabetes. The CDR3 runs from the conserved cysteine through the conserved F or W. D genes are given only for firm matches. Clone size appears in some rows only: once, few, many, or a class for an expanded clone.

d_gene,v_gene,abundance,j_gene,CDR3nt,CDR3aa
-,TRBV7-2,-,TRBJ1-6,TGTGCCAGCAGCCCCGGGACGCATAATTCACCCCTCCACTTT,CASSPGTHNSPLHF
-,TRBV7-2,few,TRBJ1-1,TGTGCCAGCAGCCCTGGGCCCCTAGAAAACACTGAAGCTTTCTTT,CASSPGPLENTEAFF
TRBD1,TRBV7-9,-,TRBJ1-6,TGTGCCAGCAGCCGAACGGGACAGGGCAATTCACCCCTCCACTTT,CASSRTGQGNSPLHF
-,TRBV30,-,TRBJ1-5,TGTGCCTGGGGCTTCGATAGCAATCAGCCCCAGCATTTT,CAWGFDSNQPQHF
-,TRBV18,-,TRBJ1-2,TGTGCCAGCTCACCCCAGGACGAGACCTATGGCTACACCTTC,CASSPQDETYGYTF
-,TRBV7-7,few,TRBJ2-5,TGTGCTAGCAGCTTAGATCGGGAGACCCAGTACTTC,CASSLDRETQYF
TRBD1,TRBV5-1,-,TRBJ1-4,TGCGCCAGCAGCCTTCGACAGGGGCGGAACCTGTTTTTT,CASSLRQGRNLFF
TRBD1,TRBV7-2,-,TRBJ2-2,TGTGCCAGCAGCCCGGGACAGGGGAACACCGGGGAGCTGTTTTTT,CASSPGQGNTGELFF
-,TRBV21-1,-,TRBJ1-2,TGTGCCAGCAGAAGAAAGGATGGCTACACCTTC,CASRRKDGYTF
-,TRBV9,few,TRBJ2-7,TGTGCCAGCAGCGTCCTTGGCGGGGTGAATTACGAGCAGTACTTC,CASSVLGGVNYEQYF
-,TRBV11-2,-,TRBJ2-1,TGTGCCAGCAGCGAACAGGGTTTTGAGCAGTTCTTC,CASSEQGFEQFF
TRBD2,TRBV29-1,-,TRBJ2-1,TGCAGCGTTGCCCTAGCGGGGGGAGGCAAGTTCTTC,CSVALAGGGKFF
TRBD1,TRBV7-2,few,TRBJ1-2,TGTGCCAGCAGTGATGGACAGGGGGTGGCCGGCTACACCTTC,CASSDGQGVAGYTF
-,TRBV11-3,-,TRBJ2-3,TGTGCCAGCAGCCCAGGCGGGGTTAGCACAGATACGCAGTATTTT,CASSPGGVSTDTQYF
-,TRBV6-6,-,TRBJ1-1,TGTGCCAGCAGTTACGGTGGTCTGAGTGTGAACACTGAAGCTTTCTTT,CASSYGGLSVNTEAFF
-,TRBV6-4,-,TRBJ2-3,TGTGCCAGCAGCCATGATGACACAGATACGCAGTATTTT,CASSHDDTDTQYF
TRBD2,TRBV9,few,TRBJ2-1,TGTGCCAGCAGCGTAGTGGCTAGCGGGGGGCGGAATGAGCAGTTCTTC,CASSVVASGGRNEQFF
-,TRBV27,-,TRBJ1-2,TGTGCCAGCAGTCCGAACCCTTTGTCCAACTATGGCTACACCTTC,CASSPNPLSNYGYTF
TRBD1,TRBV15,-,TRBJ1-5,TGTGCCACCAGCAGAGATAGGGGGCTTCAGCCCCAGCATTTT,CATSRDRGLQPQHF
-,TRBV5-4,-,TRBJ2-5,TGTGCCAGCAGCCCTACCGGTGGTAGGGCACAAGAGACCCAGTACTTC,CASSPTGGRAQETQYF
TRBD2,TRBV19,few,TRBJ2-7,TGTGCCAGTAGTTACGAGCGGGGGTCCTACGAGCAGTACTTC,CASSYERGSYEQYF
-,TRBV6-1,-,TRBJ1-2,TGTGCCAGCAGTGACCACACAGGGTCCTATGGCTACACCTTC,CASSDHTGSYGYTF
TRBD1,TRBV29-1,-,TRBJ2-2,TGCAGCGTTAGAGGGGGCGCGACCGGGGAGCTGTTTTTT,CSVRGGATGELFF
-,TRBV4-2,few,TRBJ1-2,TGTGCCAGCAGCCAAGACAGAGCGGGGTTTTTCTATGGCTACACCTTC,CASSQDRAGFFYGYTF
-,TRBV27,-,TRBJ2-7,TGTGCCAGCAGTTTAAGGGGGGTCGACTCCTACGAGCAGTACTTC,CASSLRGVDSYEQYF